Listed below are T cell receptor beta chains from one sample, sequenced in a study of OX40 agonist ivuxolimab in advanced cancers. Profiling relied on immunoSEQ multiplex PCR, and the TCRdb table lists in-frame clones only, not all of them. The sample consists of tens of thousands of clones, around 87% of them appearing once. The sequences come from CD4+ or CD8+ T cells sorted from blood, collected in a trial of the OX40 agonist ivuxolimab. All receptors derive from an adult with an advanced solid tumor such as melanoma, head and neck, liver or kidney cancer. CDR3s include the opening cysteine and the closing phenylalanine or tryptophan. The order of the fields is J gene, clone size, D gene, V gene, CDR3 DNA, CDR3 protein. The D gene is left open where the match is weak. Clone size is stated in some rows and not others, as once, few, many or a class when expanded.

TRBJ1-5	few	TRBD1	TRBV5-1	TGCGCCAGCAGCTTGGGGACAGGGAGGGAGCCCCAGCATTTT	CASSLGTGREPQHF
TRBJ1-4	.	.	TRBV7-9	TGTGCCAGCAGCTCAGGGTTAGGAAAACTGTTTTTT	CASSSGLGKLFF
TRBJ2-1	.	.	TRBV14	TGTGCCAGCAGCCAAGCCGGCGGCTACAATGAGCAGTTCTTC	CASSQAGGYNEQFF
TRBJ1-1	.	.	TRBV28	TGCTTTGCCGGGCGGTGGACTGAAGCTTTCTTT	CFAGRWTEAFF
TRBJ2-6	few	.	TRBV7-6	TGTGCCAGCAGCCCCCACCCTGGAGCAGGGGCCAACGTCCTGACTTTC	CASSPHPGAGANVLTF
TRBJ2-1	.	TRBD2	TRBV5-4	TGTGCCAGCAGCTTGGCCGGGGGACTAGCGGGAGTAGTTGAGCAGTTCTTC	CASSLAGGLAGVVEQFF
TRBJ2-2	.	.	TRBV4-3	TGCGCCAGCAGAAGGGACTCCGGAACCGGGGAGCTGTTTTTT	CASRRDSGTGELFF
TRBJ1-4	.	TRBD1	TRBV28	TGTGCCAGCAGTTTGCTGGGACAGAATAATGAAAAACTGTTTTTT	CASSLLGQNNEKLFF
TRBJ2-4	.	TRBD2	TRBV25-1	TGTGCCAGCAGTGAGGGACTAGCGGAAAAAAACATTCAGTACTTC	CASSEGLAEKNIQYF
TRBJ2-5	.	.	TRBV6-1	TGTGCCAGCAGTGAACTCGGAGAGACCCAGTACTTC	CASSELGETQYF
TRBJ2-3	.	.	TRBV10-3	TGTGCCATCGGAGACGGGGAACAGATTCAGGATACGCAGTATTTT	CAIGDGEQIQDTQYF
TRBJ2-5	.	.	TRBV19	TGTGCCAGTAGTATTAAGGAACAGACCCAGTACTTC	CASSIKEQTQYF
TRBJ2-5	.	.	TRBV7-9	TGTGCCAGCAGCTTAGCGAGGGAGACCCAGTACTTC	CASSLARETQYF
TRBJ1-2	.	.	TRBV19	TGTGCCAGCAACCCGGACCGAGGGGTCTATGGCTACACCTTC	CASNPDRGVYGYTF
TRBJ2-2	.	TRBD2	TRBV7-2	TGTGCCAGCAGCCCCCGGACTAGGGGAGGGGAGCTGTTTTTT	CASSPRTRGGELFF
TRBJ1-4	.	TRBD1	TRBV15	TGTGCCTCCCAAGAGAGAACAGGGGGATGGTCGACTAATGAAAAACTGTTTTTT	CASQERTGGWSTNEKLFF
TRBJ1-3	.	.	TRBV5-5	TGTGCCAGCAGCTTGGCCAAGGGAGCTGGAAACACCATATATTTT	CASSLAKGAGNTIYF
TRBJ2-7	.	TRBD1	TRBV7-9	TGTGCCAGCAGCCAATCGACAGGGATAACCTACGAGCAGTACTTC	CASSQSTGITYEQYF
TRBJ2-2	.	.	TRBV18	TGTGCCAGCTCACCCCGCGGGGATAACACCGGGGAGCTGTTTTTT	CASSPRGDNTGELFF
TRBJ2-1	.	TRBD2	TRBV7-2	TGTGCCAGCAGCCCTTTGCGGGAGAGTTACAATGAGCAGTTCTTC	CASSPLRESYNEQFF
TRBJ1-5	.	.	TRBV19	TGTGCCAGTAATATCTATGTCTATAGCAATCAGCCCCAGCATTTT	CASNIYVYSNQPQHF
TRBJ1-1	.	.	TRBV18	TGTGCCAGCTCAAACTCCGGGTCGCCTGAAGCTTTCTTT	CASSNSGSPEAFF
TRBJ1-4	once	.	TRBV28	TGTGCCAGCAGCTCCAGCGGGAGCCGTAATGAAAAACTGTTTTTT	CASSSSGSRNEKLFF
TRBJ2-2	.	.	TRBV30	TGTGCCTGGAGCGGTCGTGGGGAGCTGTTTTTT	CAWSGRGELFF
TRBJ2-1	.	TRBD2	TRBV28	TGTGCCAGCAGTCCCCAGGGGACTAGCGGATACAATGAGCAGTTCTTC	CASSPQGTSGYNEQFF
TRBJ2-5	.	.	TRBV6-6	TGTGCCAGCAGTAATCGGGCCTCCCTAGGCCAAGAGACCCAGTACTTC	CASSNRASLGQETQYF
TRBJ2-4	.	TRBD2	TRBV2	TGTGCCAGCAGTGAAGCTAGCGGGAGTGTGTACATTCAGTACTTC	CASSEASGSVYIQYF
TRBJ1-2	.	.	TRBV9	TGTGCCAGCAGCCTAGGCTCGACCTATGGCTACACCTTC	CASSLGSTYGYTF
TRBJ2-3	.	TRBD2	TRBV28	TGTGCCAGCAGCCGGGGGGGCGGCACAGATACGCAGTATTTT	CASSRGGGTDTQYF
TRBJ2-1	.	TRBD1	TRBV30	TGTGCCTGGAGGGCAGGGGGAGAGGAGCAGTTCTTC	CAWRAGGEEQFF
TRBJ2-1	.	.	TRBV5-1	TGCGCCAGCAGCTTGGGGCAGGGAGGTACCTACAATGAGCAGTTCTTC	CASSLGQGGTYNEQFF
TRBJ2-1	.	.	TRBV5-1	TGCGCCAGCAGCAGCGGGCTGGATACCTACAATGAGCAGTTCTTC	CASSSGLDTYNEQFF
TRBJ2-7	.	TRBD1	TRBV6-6	TGTGCCAGCAACCTACAGGGGGCGAACTACGAGCAGTACTTC	CASNLQGANYEQYF
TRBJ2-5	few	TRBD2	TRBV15	TGTGCCACCAGCAGTCCGGGGGGTAGCGGGAGGGCATTGGGAAAAGAGACCCAGTACTTC	CATSSPGGSGRALGKETQYF
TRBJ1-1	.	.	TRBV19	TGTGCCAGTAGTTCCGGGCCGGGCCCTGAAGCTTTCTTT	CASSSGPGPEAFF
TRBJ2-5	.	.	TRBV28	TGTGCCAGCAGCCCCCGGGAAGAGACCCAGTACTTC	CASSPREETQYF
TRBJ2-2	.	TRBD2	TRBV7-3	TGTGCCAGCAGCTCGGTCGGGGGGAGCCCGAACACCGGGGAGCTGTTTTTT	CASSSVGGSPNTGELFF
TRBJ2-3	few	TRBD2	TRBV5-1	TGCGCCAGCAGCCCGAGTGGCGGGAGTTCTGATACGCAGTATTTT	CASSPSGGSSDTQYF
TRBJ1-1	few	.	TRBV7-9	TGTGCCAGCAGCTTAGTCCAGGGTAACACTGAAGCTTTCTTT	CASSLVQGNTEAFF
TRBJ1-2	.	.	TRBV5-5	TGTGCCAGCAGCCCCGTGGGTGGGTATGGCTACACCTTC	CASSPVGGYGYTF
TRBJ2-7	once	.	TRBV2	TGTGCCAGCAGAGCTGACGAGTACGAGCAGTACTTC	CASRADEYEQYF